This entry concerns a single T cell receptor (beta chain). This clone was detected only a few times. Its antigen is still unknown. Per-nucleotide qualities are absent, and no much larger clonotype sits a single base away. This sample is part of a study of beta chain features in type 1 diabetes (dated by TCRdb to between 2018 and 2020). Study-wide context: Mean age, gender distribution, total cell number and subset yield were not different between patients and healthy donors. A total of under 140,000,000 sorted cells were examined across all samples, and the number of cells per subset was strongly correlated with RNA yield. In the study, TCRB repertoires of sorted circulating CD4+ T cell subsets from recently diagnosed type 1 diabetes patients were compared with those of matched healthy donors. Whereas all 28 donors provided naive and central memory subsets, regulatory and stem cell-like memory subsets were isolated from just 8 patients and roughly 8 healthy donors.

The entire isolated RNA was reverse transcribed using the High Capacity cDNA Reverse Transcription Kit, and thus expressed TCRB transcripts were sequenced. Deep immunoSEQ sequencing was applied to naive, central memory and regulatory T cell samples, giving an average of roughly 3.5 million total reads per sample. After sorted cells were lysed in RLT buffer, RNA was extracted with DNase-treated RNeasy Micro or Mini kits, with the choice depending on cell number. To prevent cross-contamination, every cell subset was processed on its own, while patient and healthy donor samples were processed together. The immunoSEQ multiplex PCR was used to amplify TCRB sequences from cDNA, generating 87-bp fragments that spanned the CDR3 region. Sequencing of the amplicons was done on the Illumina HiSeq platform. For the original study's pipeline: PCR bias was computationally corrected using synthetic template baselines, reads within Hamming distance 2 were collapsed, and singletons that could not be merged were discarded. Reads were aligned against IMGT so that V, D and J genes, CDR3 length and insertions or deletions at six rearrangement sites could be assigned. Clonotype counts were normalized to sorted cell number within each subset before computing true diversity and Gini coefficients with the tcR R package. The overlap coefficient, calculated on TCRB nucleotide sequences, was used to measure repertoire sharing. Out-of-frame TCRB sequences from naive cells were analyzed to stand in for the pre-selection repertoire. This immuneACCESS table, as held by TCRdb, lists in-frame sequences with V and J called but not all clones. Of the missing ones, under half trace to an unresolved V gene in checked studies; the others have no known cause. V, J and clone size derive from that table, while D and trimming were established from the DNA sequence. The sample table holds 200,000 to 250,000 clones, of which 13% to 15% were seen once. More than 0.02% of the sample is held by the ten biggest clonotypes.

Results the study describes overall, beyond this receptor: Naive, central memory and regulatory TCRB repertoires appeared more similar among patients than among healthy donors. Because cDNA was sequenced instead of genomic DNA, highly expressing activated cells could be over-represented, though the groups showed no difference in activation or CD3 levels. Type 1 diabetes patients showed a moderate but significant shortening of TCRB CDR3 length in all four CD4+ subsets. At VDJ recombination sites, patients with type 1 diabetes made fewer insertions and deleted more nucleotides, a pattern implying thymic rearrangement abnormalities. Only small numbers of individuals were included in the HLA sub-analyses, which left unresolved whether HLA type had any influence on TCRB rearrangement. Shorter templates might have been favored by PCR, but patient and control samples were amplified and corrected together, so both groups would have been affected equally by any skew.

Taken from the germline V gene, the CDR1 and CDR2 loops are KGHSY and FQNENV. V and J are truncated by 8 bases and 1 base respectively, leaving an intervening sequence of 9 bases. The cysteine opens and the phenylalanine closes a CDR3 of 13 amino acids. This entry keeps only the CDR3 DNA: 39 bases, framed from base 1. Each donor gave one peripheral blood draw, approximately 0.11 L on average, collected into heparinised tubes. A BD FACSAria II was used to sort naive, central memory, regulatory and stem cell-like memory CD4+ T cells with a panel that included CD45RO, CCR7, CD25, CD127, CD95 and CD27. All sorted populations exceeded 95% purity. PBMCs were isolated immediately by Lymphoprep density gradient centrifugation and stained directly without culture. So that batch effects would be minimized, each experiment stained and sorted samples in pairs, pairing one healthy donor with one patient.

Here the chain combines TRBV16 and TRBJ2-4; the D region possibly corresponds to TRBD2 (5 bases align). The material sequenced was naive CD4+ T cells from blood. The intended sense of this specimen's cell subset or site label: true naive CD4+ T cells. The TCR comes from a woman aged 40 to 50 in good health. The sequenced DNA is TGTGCCAGCGTGGAGGTGGCCAAAAACATTCAGTACTTC. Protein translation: CASVEVAKNIQYF. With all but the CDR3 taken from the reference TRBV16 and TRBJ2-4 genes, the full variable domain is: GEEVAQTPKHLVRGEGQKAKLYCAPIKGHSYVFWYQQVLKNEFKFLISFQNENVFDETGMPKERFSAKCLPNSPCSLEIQATKLEDSAVYFCASVEVAKNIQYFGAGTRLSVL.